This entry lists 17 T cell receptor beta chains sequenced from one sample in a study of blood T cells in healthy people across ages. Then a second PCR, running roughly 6 to 12 cycles, was carried out with a sample-barcoded 5' primer and a J-beta primer mix. MiXCR, run by TCRdb on the 5' RACE reads, gives a single entry per CDR3 protein. The sample gives about 1.1 million distinct CDR3 sequences, roughly two fifths of which show up once; 13% is in the top ten. Sequenced material: blood. Every receptor here comes from a man aged 18 to 29 in good health.

This clonotype was observed a few times. V is TRBV20-1 and J is TRBJ2-1; perhaps TRBD1 as D (5 bases). CDR1 is DFQATT and CDR2 is SNEGSKA in the germline V gene (reference sequence). The V and J ends lost 6 bases and 5 bases respectively, with 17 bases between them. The CDR3 is 14 amino acids. The CDR3 spells CSAWVWGGDNEQFF. The CDR3 DNA reads as TGCAGTGCCTGGGTATGGGGCGGAGACAATGAGCAGTTCTTC.

The V call is TRBV7-2, the J call TRBJ2-1; 7 positions match TRBD1. The CDR3 length is 16 residues. The junction had 8 bases not matched to a gene; V was cut back by 5 bases and J by 1 base. CDR1 and CDR2 from the germline V gene are SGHTA and FQGNSA. The CDR3 spells CASSPPQGTSYNEQFF. CDR3 DNA sequence: TGTGCCAGCAGCCCCCCACAGGGGACATCCTACAATGAGCAGTTCTTC.

Note on this clonotype: One junction end does not reproduce the germline sequence, and a read error may be involved. CDR3 in amino acids: CAISFGLPNNEQFF. The CDR3 DNA is TGTGCCATCAGTTTCGGTCTCCCCAACAATGAGCAGTTCTTC. This chain connects TRBV12-3 or TRBV12-4 to TRBJ2-1, with D unclear. The CDR3 sequence is 14 residues long.

As concerns this clonotype: A much larger clone is a single base away; this may be a read error. The rearrangement uses TRBV6-6 and TRBJ1-5; 8 bases match TRBD1. The V gene's germline CDR1 is MNHNY and CDR2 SVGAGI (reference sequence). The CDR3 extends over 14 amino acids. The CDR3 region is CACSSTGGNQPQHF. The CDR3, as DNA: TGTGCCTGCAGTTCGACAGGGGGCAATCAGCCCCAGCATTTT.

This clonotype has only a few counts. V and J are TRBV10-3 and TRBJ1-3; D is ambiguous. This CDR3 has 16 residues. With 3 bases removed from V and 2 bases from J, the gap between germline ends came to 14 bases. Germline V gives CDR1 ENHRY, CDR2 SYGVKD. CDR3 sequence (DNA): TGTGCCATCAGTGAAAGGAATGGGGTTACTGGAAACACCATATATTTT. Amino acid sequence: CAISERNGVTGNTIYF.

The chain is built from TRBV7-3 and TRBJ2-3; D ambiguous. The CDR3 length is 15 residues. Deletions cut 5 bases from V and 2 bases from J, with 14 bases between. In germline, CDR1 is SGHTA, CDR2 FQGTGA. The CDR3 DNA sequence: TGTGCCAGCAGCCCCTCTTTTGGCCTCACAGATACGCAGTATTTT. Protein sequence: CASSPSFGLTDTQYF. The full variable domain, completed using reference TRBV7-3 and TRBJ2-3, is GAGVSQTPSNKVTEKGKYVELRCDPISGHTALYWYRQSLGQGPEFLIYFQGTGAADDSGLPNDRFFAVRPEGSVSTLKIQRTERGDSAVYLCASSPSFGLTDTQYFGPGTRLTVL.

The genes are TRBV6-5 and TRBJ1-5, with D maybe TRBD1 (5 bases). This CDR3 region has 14 residues. Germline V gene data show CDR1 as MNHEY and CDR2 as SVGAGI. V gave up 6 bases and J gave up 5 bases, with 14 bases separating them. The CDR3 DNA sequence: TGTGCCAGCAGCGCGGACACGGGGTATCAGCCCCAGCATTTT. It specifies CASSADTGYQPQHF.

V usage is TRBV6-5 and J usage is TRBJ2-3; D is possibly TRBD1 (6 bases). Germline CDR1 reads MNHEY; CDR2 reads SVGAGI. The CDR3 has 15 amino acids. V was cut by 0 bases and J by 7 bases, with 14 bases left in between. CDR3 sequence: CASSYSTPRGYTQYF. The CDR3 coding sequence is TGTGCCAGCAGTTACTCGACCCCCAGGGGTTATACGCAGTATTTT.

The V and J genes are TRBV4-3 and TRBJ2-1; TRBD1 might be the D (5 bases). The CDR3 totals 15 residues. V was cut by 1 base and J by 6 bases, with 13 bases left in between. Germline lookup yields CDR1 LGHNA and CDR2 YSLEER. CDR3 in amino acids: CASSQVRVQFNEQFF. In nucleotides, the CDR3 is TGCGCCAGCAGCCAAGTCAGGGTTCAGTTCAATGAGCAGTTCTTC.

The V and J genes are TRBV7-9 and TRBJ2-2; tentative D call: TRBD1 (6 bases). The germline gives CDR1 SEHNR, CDR2 FQNEAQ (reference sequence). The CDR3 extends over 17 amino acids. V lost 5 bases and J 1 base, leaving 17 bases between the germline ends. The CDR3 sequence: CASSTTGTSKNTGELFF. The CDR3 nucleotides are TGTGCCAGCAGCACCACCGGGACAAGTAAGAACACCGGGGAGCTGTTTTTT.

J is TRBJ2-7 and V is TRBV20-1; TRBD2 matches 8 bases. The CDR3 has 15 amino acids. Germline CDR1 DFQATT, CDR2 SNEGSKA (reference sequence). The V gene end was trimmed by 6 bases and the J gene end by 3 bases; junction bases not matched to a gene: 13. DNA of the CDR3: TGCAGTGCCCTACGCAGCGGGGGAAACTTCTACGAGCAGTACTTC. Translated, it gives CSALRSGGNFYEQYF.

V usage is TRBV10-3 and J usage is TRBJ1-1; D perhaps matches TRBD1 (6 bases). The CDR3 is 14 amino acids. Germline V gives CDR1 ENHRY, CDR2 SYGVKD. V was cut by 6 bases and J by 3 bases, with 14 bases left in between. CDR3 protein: CAIRRGGMDTEAFF. CDR3 nucleotide sequence: TGTGCCATCAGGAGGGGGGGTATGGACACTGAAGCTTTCTTT.

This clonotype appeared a few times. V gene TRBV2 combines with J gene TRBJ2-4, with TRBD1 as a possible D gene (5 bases). CDR1 and CDR2 from the germline V gene are SNHLY and FYNNEI. V was clipped by 4 bases and J by 15 bases, with 16 bases between them. The CDR3 runs to 12 residues. The CDR3 region is CASSVVGRVAYF. The CDR3 DNA sequence: TGTGCCAGCAGTGTTGTCGGCAGGGTTGCGTACTTC.

CDR3 protein: CASSPRTPPNTGELFF. CDR3 DNA sequence: TGTGCCAGCAGTCCCCGGACACCCCCGAACACCGGGGAGCTGTTTTTT. The rearrangement joins TRBV12-3 or TRBV12-4 to TRBJ2-2; a possible D gene is TRBD1 (5 bases). The V gene lost 5 bases and the J gene lost 0 bases, with 13 bases spanning the gap. CDR3 length equals 16 residues.

The chain carries TRBV6-2 or TRBV6-3 and TRBJ1-1; tentatively, D is TRBD1 (6 bases). The CDR3 sequence is 16 residues long. V lost 4 bases to trimming and J lost 1 base, with 16 bases between them. From germline, CDR1 is MNHEY and CDR2 SVGEGT. DNA of the CDR3: TGTGCCAGCAGTTCCCTCGCGACAGGAAGGAACACTGAAGCTTTCTTT. Protein sequence: CASSSLATGRNTEAFF.

The chain links TRBV20-1 to TRBJ2-3; 7 bases align to TRBD1. The germline gives CDR1 DFQATT, CDR2 SNEGSKA (reference sequence). The CDR3 has 13 residues. The trim removed 6 bases at V and 4 bases at J, leaving 7 bases unmatched. The CDR3 loop reads CSAGQINPDTQYF. CDR3 DNA: TGCAGTGCGGGACAGATTAATCCAGATACGCAGTATTTT.

This clonotype was recorded a few times. The rearrangement uses TRBV29-1 and TRBJ2-1; 9 nucleotides align to TRBD1. The end of the DNA is better explained by TRBJ2-7, so the J call may be wrong. Germline V lookup: CDR1 SQVTM, CDR2 ANQGSEA. The CDR3 covers 13 residues. The CDR3 nucleotides are TGCAGCGTTGTGGGACAGGGATACAATGAGCAGTACTTC. Translating it yields CSVVGQGYNEQYF.